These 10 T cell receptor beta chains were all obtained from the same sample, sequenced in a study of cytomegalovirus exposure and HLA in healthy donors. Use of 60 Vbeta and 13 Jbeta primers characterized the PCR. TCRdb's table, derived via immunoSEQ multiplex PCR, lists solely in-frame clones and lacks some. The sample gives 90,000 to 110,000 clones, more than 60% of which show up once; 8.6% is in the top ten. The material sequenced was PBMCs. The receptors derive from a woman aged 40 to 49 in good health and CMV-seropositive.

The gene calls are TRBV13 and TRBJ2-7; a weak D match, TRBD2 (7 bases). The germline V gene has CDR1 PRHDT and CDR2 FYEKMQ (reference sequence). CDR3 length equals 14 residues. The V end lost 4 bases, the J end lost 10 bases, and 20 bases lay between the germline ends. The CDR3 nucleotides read TGTGCCAGCAGCTCGGGGGGCGCGACCTTGGGCCAGTACTTC. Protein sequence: CASSSGGATLGQYF.

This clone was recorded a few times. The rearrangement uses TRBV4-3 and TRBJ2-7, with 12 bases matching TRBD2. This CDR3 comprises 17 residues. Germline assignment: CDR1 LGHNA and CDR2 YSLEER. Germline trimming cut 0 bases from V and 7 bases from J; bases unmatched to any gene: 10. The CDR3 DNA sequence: TGCGCCAGCAGCCAAGAGGGGCTAGCGGGGGGGCTGTATGAGCAGTACTTC. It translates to CASSQEGLAGGLYEQYF.

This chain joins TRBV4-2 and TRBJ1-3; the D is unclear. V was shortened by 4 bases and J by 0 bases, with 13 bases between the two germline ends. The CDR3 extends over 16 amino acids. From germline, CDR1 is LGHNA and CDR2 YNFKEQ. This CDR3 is CASSLSSVGSGNTIYF. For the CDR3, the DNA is TGTGCCAGCAGCCTCTCTTCGGTTGGCTCTGGAAACACCATATATTTT.

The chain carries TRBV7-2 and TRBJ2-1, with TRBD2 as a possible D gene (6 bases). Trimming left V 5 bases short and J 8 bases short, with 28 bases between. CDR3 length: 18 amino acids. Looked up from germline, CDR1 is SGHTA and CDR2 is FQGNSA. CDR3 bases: TGTGCCAGCAGCCAAAAACACCGGTTTGGGACTTTCAGTGATGAGCAGTTCTTC. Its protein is CASSQKHRFGTFSDEQFF.

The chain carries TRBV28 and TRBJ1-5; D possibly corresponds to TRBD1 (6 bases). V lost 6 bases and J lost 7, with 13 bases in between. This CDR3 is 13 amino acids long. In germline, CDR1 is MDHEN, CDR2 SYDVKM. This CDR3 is CASSSYRDQPQHF. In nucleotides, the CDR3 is TGTGCCAGCAGCAGTTACAGGGACCAGCCCCAGCATTTT.

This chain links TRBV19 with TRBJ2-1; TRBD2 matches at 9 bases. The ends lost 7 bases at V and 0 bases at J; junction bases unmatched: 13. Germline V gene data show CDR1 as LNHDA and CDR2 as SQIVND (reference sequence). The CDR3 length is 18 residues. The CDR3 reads CASTPRASGASSYNEQFF. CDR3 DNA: TGTGCCAGTACCCCCAGGGCTAGCGGGGCGAGCTCCTACAATGAGCAGTTCTTC.

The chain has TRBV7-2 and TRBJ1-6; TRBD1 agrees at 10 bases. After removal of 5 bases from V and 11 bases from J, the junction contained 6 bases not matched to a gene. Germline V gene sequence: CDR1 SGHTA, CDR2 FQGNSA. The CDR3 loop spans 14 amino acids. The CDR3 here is CASSVRDRGPPLHF. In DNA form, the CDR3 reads TGTGCCAGCAGCGTAAGGGACAGGGGTCCACCCCTCCACTTT.

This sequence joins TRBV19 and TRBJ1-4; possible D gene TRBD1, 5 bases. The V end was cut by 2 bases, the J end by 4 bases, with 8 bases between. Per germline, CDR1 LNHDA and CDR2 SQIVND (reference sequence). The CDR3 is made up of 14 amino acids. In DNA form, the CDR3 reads TGTGCCAGTAGTATACCTGACAGTAATGAAAAACTGTTTTTT. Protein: CASSIPDSNEKLFF.

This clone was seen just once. The CDR3, as DNA: TGCGCCAGCAGCTGGGGCGCTACCTACGAGCAGTACTTC. This codes for CASSWGATYEQYF. The chain joins TRBV5-1 to TRBJ2-7, with a possible D match to TRBD1 (5 bases). Germline V gene lookup returns CDR1 SGHRS and CDR2 YFSETQ. Trimming removed 3 bases from V and 2 bases from J, with 9 bases in between. The CDR3 has 13 amino acids.

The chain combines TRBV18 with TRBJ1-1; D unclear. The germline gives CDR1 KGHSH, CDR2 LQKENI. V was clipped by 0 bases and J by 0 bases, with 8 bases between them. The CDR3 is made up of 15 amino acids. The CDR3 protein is CASSPPRVMNTEAFF. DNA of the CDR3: TGTGCCAGCTCACCACCCCGGGTTATGAACACTGAAGCTTTCTTT.